A single TCR beta chain is shown here with its context. This CDR3 contains 18 residues. With V trimmed by 0 bases and J by 0 bases, 10 bases remained unmatched. CDR1 DFQATT and CDR2 SNEGSKA come from the germline V gene (reference sequence). Noted time point: sample taken at primary tumor resection. Whole RNA from tumor, nontumor lung or frozen PBMC was sequenced unsorted. Every individual TCR cDNA molecule carried its own unique molecular identifier, which allowed correction of PCR and sequencing errors. MiXCR, run by TCRdb on the 5' RACE reads, gives a single entry per CDR3 protein. The sample contains 45,000 or so distinct CDR3 sequences, around 11% of which appear only once. This entry is derived from a study of spatial heterogeneity in lung cancer. Study context: The count of detected beta-chain sequences consistently exceeded that of alpha-chain sequences.

This TCR came from a female donor with early-stage non-small cell lung cancer. V gene TRBV20-1 combines with J gene TRBJ2-3; 9 positions match TRBD2. The source material was PBMCs, sampled at surgery. This chain's CDR3 is CSARDRRGGASSTDTQYF. The CDR3, as DNA: TGCAGTGCTAGAGATCGGCGCGGGGGGGCCTCAAGCACAGATACGCAGTATTTT.